This T cell receptor beta chain was sequenced in a study of blood T cell repertoires in COVID-19. The CDR3 covers 17 residues. With 3 bases clipped from V and 2 bases from J, the junction kept 4 bases outside the gene matches. Germline CDR1 and CDR2: SGDLS and YYNGEE. This clone is a singleton in its sample. Assay used: immunoSEQ multiplex PCR; TCRdb lists only in-frame clones, some missing. This table has 87,000 or so clones, 80% to 90% appearing once. This clonotype was obtained from a man of 80 years or more with acute or convalescent COVID-19. The specimen was peripheral blood. The chain recombines TRBV9 with TRBJ2-6; TRBD1 agrees at 11 bases. Written as DNA, the CDR3 is TGTGCCAGCAGCGCGAGGGACAGGGGGACTGGGGCCAACGTCCTGACTTTC. It translates to CASSARDRGTGANVLTF.